What follows are 7 T cell receptor beta chains derived from one specimen sequenced in a study of T cell responses to AZD1222 COVID-19 vaccine. Some clones are missing from TCRdb's copy, which holds only in-frame ones; the method was immunoSEQ multiplex PCR. The sample has just over 150,000 clones, more than 85% seen once. The source was peripheral blood, collected 28 days after the second AZD1222 dose. The receptors stem from an adult who received the AZD1222 COVID-19 vaccine.

This clone has a single count. This chain joins TRBV7-8 and TRBJ1-1, with D perhaps TRBD1 (5 bases). CDR3 length: 14 amino acids. V lost 0 bases, J lost 4 bases, and 9 bases lay in between. Germline V lookup: CDR1 SGHVS, CDR2 FQNEAQ. CDR3 region: CASSLAGGSTEAFF. The CDR3 nucleotides are TGTGCCAGCAGCTTAGCTGGGGGGAGCACTGAAGCTTTCTTT.

The chain employs TRBV18 and TRBJ2-3; D may be TRBD2 (5 bases). Germline V gene lookup returns CDR1 KGHSH and CDR2 LQKENI. This CDR3 has 16 amino acids. V dropped 2 bases and J dropped 5 bases, with 17 bases sitting between them. The CDR3, as DNA: TGTGCCAGCTCACCAGAGGGAGCGATCCGGGGAGATACGCAGTATTTT. It yields the protein CASSPEGAIRGDTQYF.

CDR3: CASTGQGNNYGYTF. The DNA of the CDR3 is TGTGCCAGCACCGGACAGGGGAATAACTATGGCTACACCTTC. The chain combines TRBV28 with TRBJ1-2; the match to TRBD1 covers 9 bases. Germline-derived CDR1 and CDR2 are MDHEN and SYDVKM. V shed 7 bases, J shed 1 base, and the junction held 4 bases outside the gene matches. The CDR3 consists of 14 residues.

The rearrangement uses TRBV7-8 and TRBJ1-2; no clear D. Trimming cost V 0 bases and J 0 bases, with 2 bases left between them. Germline CDR1 reads SGHVS; CDR2 reads FQNEAQ. The CDR3 runs to 13 residues. The CDR3 coding sequence is TGTGCCAGCAGCTTAGCTACTAACTATGGCTACACCTTC. Translation gives CASSLATNYGYTF. The variable domain in full, with the rest retrieved from reference TRBV7-8 and TRBJ1-2, is GAGVSQSPRYKVAKRGQDVALRCDPISGHVSLFWYQQALGQGPEFLTYFQNEAQLDKSGLPSDRFFAERPEGSVSTLKIQRTQQEDSAVYLCASSLATNYGYTFGSGTRLTVV.

In this sample, this clone turned up once. The chain is built from TRBV11-2 and TRBJ1-4; a weak D match, TRBD1 (5 bases). The CDR3 sequence is 14 residues long. Germline loops: CDR1 SGHAT, CDR2 FQNNGV. The germline V and J ends were trimmed by 5 bases and 7 bases, with 14 bases remaining between them. The CDR3 sequence is CASSRGAPVEKLFF. CDR3 coding DNA: TGTGCCAGCAGCCGGGGCGCCCCGGTTGAAAAACTGTTTTTT.

J is TRBJ1-1 and V is TRBV9; no clear D gene. CDR3 length: 16 amino acids. CDR1 is SGDLS and CDR2 is YYNGEE in the germline V gene. V was shortened by 0 bases and J by 0 bases, with 12 bases between the two germline ends. The CDR3 bases are TGTGCCAGCAGCGTAGTAAGTCGGAGGTTGAACACTGAAGCTTTCTTT. Translation gives CASSVVSRRLNTEAFF.

This rearrangement joins TRBV3-1 (or the pseudogene TRBV3-2) to TRBJ1-5; 8 positions match TRBD1. Germline CDR1 is LGHDT and CDR2 is YNNKEL (reference sequence). After removal of 4 bases from V and 1 base from J, the junction contained 6 bases not matched to a gene. CDR3 length equals 16 residues. Here the CDR3 reads CASSPGQGRSNQPQHF. The CDR3 coding sequence is TGTGCCAGCAGCCCCGGACAGGGACGGAGCAATCAGCCCCAGCATTTT.